A selection of T cell receptor beta chains follows, all from one sample in a study of cytomegalovirus exposure and HLA in healthy donors. TCRdb's table, derived via immunoSEQ multiplex PCR, lists solely in-frame clones and lacks some. The table has about 200,000 clones, approximately 78% seen once. Sequencing was performed on PBMCs. All receptors come from a man aged 25 to 40 in good health and CMV-seronegative. The CDR3 runs from the conserved cysteine through the conserved F or W. The D gene is left open where the match is weak. Some rows mark clone size as missing; the rest say once, few, many or name a class of expanded clone.

size: NA
D: NA
V: TRBV28
J: TRBJ2-5
DNA: TGTGCCAGCAGTTTTTCGGGACTCCAAGAGACCCAGTACTTC
CDR3: CASSFSGLQETQYF

size: NA
D: TRBD1
V: TRBV6-6
J: TRBJ2-7
DNA: TGTGCCAGCAGCCAGGGGGCTTCCTCCTACGAGCAGTACTTC
CDR3: CASSQGASSYEQYF

size: NA
D: NA
V: TRBV9
J: TRBJ2-2
DNA: TGTGCCAGCAGCGTTTCCAAGACAGGTTCCACCGGGGAGCTGTTTTTT
CDR3: CASSVSKTGSTGELFF

size: NA
D: NA
V: TRBV28
J: TRBJ1-2
DNA: TGTGCCAGCAGTTGGGGCAGGGGCGATGGCTACACCTTC
CDR3: CASSWGRGDGYTF

size: NA
D: TRBD2
V: TRBV7-2
J: TRBJ2-3
DNA: TGTGCCAGCAGCCCCCAACGAACTAGCGGGGGGGCTCGAGATACGCAGTATTTT
CDR3: CASSPQRTSGGARDTQYF

size: NA
D: TRBD1
V: TRBV7-2
J: TRBJ1-1
DNA: TGTGCCAGCAGCCCGGGACAGTACACTGAAGCTTTCTTT
CDR3: CASSPGQYTEAFF

size: NA
D: TRBD1
V: TRBV7-9
J: TRBJ2-7
DNA: TGTGCCAGCAGCCCCCGACAGGGACCCCACGAGCAGTACTTC
CDR3: CASSPRQGPHEQYF

size: once
D: TRBD1
V: TRBV6-4
J: TRBJ2-1
DNA: TGTGCCAGCAGTATTAGGGGACAGGGGGCATTTCCTACCCATGAGCAGTTCTTC
CDR3: CASSIRGQGAFPTHEQFF

size: NA
D: TRBD2
V: TRBV7-2
J: TRBJ2-3
DNA: TGTGCCAGCAGCTTAGCCGGGACTAGCGGGGTGACAGATACGCAGTATTTT
CDR3: CASSLAGTSGVTDTQYF

size: NA
D: NA
V: TRBV6-4
J: TRBJ2-3
DNA: TGTGCCAGCAGTGAAGTTCTCGGAGGGGGCCCAGATACGCAGTATTTT
CDR3: CASSEVLGGGPDTQYF

size: once
D: NA
V: TRBV5-1
J: TRBJ2-7
DNA: TGCGCCAGCAGCGTCGACAGGATCTCCTACGAGCAGTACTTC
CDR3: CASSVDRISYEQYF